This entry lists 9 T cell receptor beta chains sequenced from one sample in a study of T cells after yellow fever vaccination. Each CDR3 protein is one row after TCRdb ran MiXCR on the 5' RACE reads. The repertoire has approximately 550,000 distinct CDR3 sequences, roughly 19% of them found once; the top ten carry 14%. The material sequenced was PBMCs, taken 15 days after the yellow fever booster vaccination. These receptors originate from a man aged 25-40 years who received the YFV17D yellow fever vaccine.

This clonotype was seen a few times. V gene TRBV4-3 combines with J gene TRBJ2-7, with D hard to call. Trimming cost V 1 base and J 2 bases, with 9 bases left between them. The germline CDR1 and CDR2 sequences are LGHNA and YSLEER. CDR3 size: 14 residues. The CDR3: CASSQGHRTYEQYF. Written as DNA, the CDR3 is TGCGCCAGCAGCCAAGGGCACCGTACCTACGAGCAGTACTTC.

The chain has TRBV5-1 and TRBJ1-4; possible D gene TRBD1, 6 bases. Looked up from germline, CDR1 is SGHRS and CDR2 is YFSETQ. V lost 5 bases to trimming and J lost 4 bases, with 15 bases between them. The CDR3 has 15 residues. CDR3 protein: CASRSGTTINEKLFF. CDR3 nucleotides: TGCGCCAGCAGATCCGGGACAACCATTAATGAAAAACTGTTTTTT.

J is TRBJ2-4 and V is TRBV3-1, with TRBD1 identical over 7 bases. The CDR3 has 12 residues. Looked up from germline, CDR1 is LGHDT and CDR2 is YNNKEL (reference sequence). After removal of 5 bases from V and 16 bases from J, the junction contained 11 bases not matched to a gene. This CDR3 is CASSYRDSPQYF. The CDR3 region has the DNA TGTGCCAGCAGCTATAGGGACAGCCCCCAATACTTC.

The V and J genes are TRBV20-1 and TRBJ2-1; no reliable D call. Germline V gives CDR1 DFQATT, CDR2 SNEGSKA (reference sequence). CDR3 length: 13 amino acids. Trimming took off 4 bases at V and 3 bases at J, with 10 bases between the two ends. CDR3 in DNA: TGCAGTGCTAAGGAATATATCTACAATGAGCAGTTCTTC. Amino acids: CSAKEYIYNEQFF.

The chain's CDR3 is CASSYDRFGGYTF. The CDR3 bases are TGTGCCAGCAGTTACGACAGGTTTGGTGGCTACACCTTC. V is TRBV6-2 or TRBV6-3 and J is TRBJ1-2, with D possibly TRBD1 on 6 matching bases. Germline V gene sequence: CDR1 MNHEY, CDR2 SVGEGT. Trimming left V 2 bases short and J 7 bases short, with 11 bases between. The CDR3 length is 13 residues.

This clonotype occurred a few times. The V and J genes are TRBV12-3 or TRBV12-4 and TRBJ2-7, with 8 nucleotides matching TRBD2. This CDR3 region has 14 residues. Trimming cost V 5 bases and J 6 bases; bases outside gene matches: 9. In DNA form, the CDR3 reads TGTGCCAGCAGTCCGGGACTAGGTCTCTTCGAGCAGTACTTC. It is translated as CASSPGLGLFEQYF.

V is TRBV28 and J is TRBJ2-3; 9 bases match TRBD1. The germline V gene encodes CDR1 MDHEN and CDR2 SYDVKM. V dropped 5 bases and J dropped 4; count of bases not matched to a gene: 4. The CDR3 runs 14 residues. The CDR3 DNA reads TGTGCCAGCAGTCACAGGGGGCGAGCAGATACGCAGTATTTT. It is translated as CASSHRGRADTQYF. The full variable domain, its missing parts supplied by reference TRBV28 and TRBJ2-3, is DVKVTQSSRYLVKRTGEKVFLECVQDMDHENMFWYRQDPGLGLRLIYFSYDVKMKEKGDIPEGYSVSREKKERFSLILESASTNQTSMYLCASSHRGRADTQYFGPGTRLTVL.

This clonotype was found a few times. This chain uses TRBV5-1 with TRBJ2-1; D gene unclear. Germline CDR1 SGHRS, CDR2 YFSETQ. The CDR3 totals 14 residues. Trimming left V 4 bases short and J 6 bases short, with 14 bases between. The CDR3 region has the DNA TGCGCCAGCAGCCTGTTAGGAGTAAGCAATGAGCAGTTCTTC. Translation: CASSLLGVSNEQFF.

The chain combines TRBV9 with TRBJ2-7; D is ambiguous. V was cut by 4 bases and J by 4 bases, with 15 bases left in between. The CDR3 consists of 14 residues. Germline CDR1 is SGDLS and CDR2 is YYNGEE. CDR3 protein: CASSTSDATYEQYF. In DNA form, the CDR3 reads TGTGCCAGCAGCACGTCGGACGCCACTTACGAGCAGTACTTC.